A selection of T cell receptor beta chains follows, all from one sample in a study of spatial heterogeneity in lung cancer. Each CDR3 protein is one row after TCRdb ran MiXCR on the 5' RACE reads. Among approximately 29,000 distinct CDR3 sequences listed, roughly 8% were seen once. The material sequenced was PBMCs, taken at surgery. The receptors shown here come from a female donor with early-stage non-small cell lung cancer. CDR3s include the opening cysteine and the closing phenylalanine or tryptophan. A D gene is named only where the DNA matches it firmly. The listing skips clone size in some rows; elsewhere it reads once, few, many or a size class.

V	D	J	size	CDR3	DNA
TRBV5-8	-	TRBJ2-1	-	CASRLRGAPGNEQFF	TGTGCCAGCAGACTGCGGGGAGCCCCTGGGAATGAGCAGTTCTTC
TRBV7-9	-	TRBJ2-3	many	CASSVDYSDTQYF	TGTGCCAGCAGTGTGGACTATTCAGATACGCAGTATTTT
TRBV7-2	TRBD1	TRBJ1-6	-	CASSLRQGGISPLHF	TGTGCCAGCAGCTTAAGGCAGGGGGGGATTTCACCCCTCCACTTT
TRBV2	-	TRBJ2-4	many	CASLEDAGVAIQYF	TGTGCCAGCCTCGAGGATGCAGGGGTCGCCATTCAGTACTTC
TRBV5-8	TRBD1	TRBJ2-3	few	CASSFGTGAHTDTQYF	TGTGCCAGCAGCTTCGGGACAGGGGCCCACACAGATACGCAGTATTTT
TRBV6-5	-	TRBJ1-5	few	CASSWSGDGNQPQHF	TGTGCCAGCAGTTGGTCAGGGGACGGCAATCAGCCCCAGCATTTT
TRBV2	-	TRBJ2-7	many	CASSGIQTYEQYF	TGTGCCAGCAGCGGAATACAAACCTACGAGCAGTACTTC
TRBV19	TRBD1	TRBJ1-5	many	CASMSQGAGQPQHF	TGTGCCAGTATGAGCCAGGGGGCCGGTCAGCCCCAGCATTTT
TRBV5-4	-	TRBJ1-1	many	CASSPGYAYTEAFF	TGTGCCAGCAGCCCAGGATACGCATACACTGAAGCTTTCTTT
TRBV6-5	TRBD2	TRBJ2-1	medium-sized	CASSSTGTTANEQFF	TGTGCCAGCAGCTCGACCGGGACTACCGCGAATGAGCAGTTCTTC
TRBV5-6	TRBD1	TRBJ1-1	few	CASSRGQLNTEAFF	TGTGCCAGCAGCAGGGGACAGTTGAACACTGAAGCTTTCTTT
TRBV29-1	-	TRBJ1-2	-	CSVLGVSDYTF	TGCAGCGTTTTAGGGGTTTCGGACTACACCTTC
TRBV29-1	-	TRBJ2-1	many	CSVGRGPEQFF	TGCAGCGTTGGACGGGGACCTGAGCAGTTCTTC
TRBV2	-	TRBJ2-3	many	CASRETSTDTQYF	TGTGCCAGCAGAGAGACAAGCACAGATACGCAGTATTTT
TRBV10-3	-	TRBJ1-2	-	CAISESIAPRTNYGYTF	TGTGCCATCAGTGAGTCGATCGCACCCCGAACTAACTATGGCTACACCTTC
TRBV28	TRBD1	TRBJ1-5	-	CATNRGTQPQHF	TGTGCCACCAACAGGGGCACTCAGCCCCAGCATTTT
TRBV7-9	TRBD1	TRBJ1-5	-	CASSGIGTGESQPQHF	TGTGCCAGCAGCGGGATAGGGACAGGGGAGAGTCAGCCCCAGCATTTT
TRBV19	TRBD2	TRBJ2-1	many	CASSKRLAPYNEQFF	TGTGCCAGTAGTAAGAGACTAGCGCCGTACAATGAGCAGTTCTTC
TRBV5-1	TRBD2	TRBJ2-5	few	CASTRLAGYQETQYF	TGCGCCAGCACACGACTAGCGGGTTACCAAGAGACCCAGTACTTC
TRBV11-2	-	TRBJ2-2	-	CASSFLKGRSTGELFF	TGTGCCAGCAGCTTTCTGAAAGGGAGAAGCACCGGGGAGCTGTTTTTT
TRBV30	-	TRBJ2-7	many	CAWSVTTLEQYF	TGTGCCTGGAGTGTCACTACCCTCGAGCAGTACTTC
TRBV2	-	TRBJ2-7	medium-sized	CASGETGFPYEQYF	TGTGCCAGCGGTGAAACAGGTTTTCCCTACGAGCAGTACTTC
TRBV5-6	-	TRBJ1-1	many	CASSLVGTNTEAFF	TGTGCCAGCAGCTTGGTTGGTACGAACACTGAAGCTTTCTTT
TRBV5-1	TRBD1	TRBJ2-3	-	CASSYRGRGDTQYF	TGCGCCAGCAGCTACAGGGGGCGCGGGGATACGCAGTATTTT
TRBV7-8	TRBD1	TRBJ2-2	many	CASSWGQGGTGELFF	TGTGCCAGCAGCTGGGGACAGGGAGGAACCGGGGAGCTGTTTTTT
TRBV7-9	-	TRBJ2-1	-	CASSPAVLSGESYNEQFF	TGTGCCAGCAGCCCCGCAGTTTTGAGCGGAGAATCTTACAATGAGCAGTTCTTC
TRBV6-1	-	TRBJ2-1	-	CASSHGNEQFF	TGTGCCAGCAGCCATGGCAATGAGCAGTTCTTC
TRBV12-3/TRBV12-4	TRBD1	TRBJ2-7	many	CASSWGQVREQYF	TGTGCCAGCAGTTGGGGACAGGTACGCGAGCAGTACTTC
TRBV20-1	TRBD1	TRBJ2-4	few	CSAQWGQGIHIQYF	TGCAGTGCCCAATGGGGACAGGGGATTCACATTCAGTACTTC
TRBV5-5	TRBD1	TRBJ2-7	many	CASSRTGLSYEQYF	TGTGCCAGCAGTAGGACAGGGCTTTCCTACGAGCAGTACTTC
TRBV20-1	TRBD2	TRBJ2-1	-	CSARDVASGRLRGEEQFF	TGCAGTGCTAGAGATGTTGCTAGCGGGAGGTTAAGAGGAGAGGAGCAGTTCTTC
TRBV27	-	TRBJ2-6	many	CASSFLGTGANVLTF	TGTGCCAGCAGTTTCCTAGGAACTGGGGCCAACGTCCTGACTTTC
TRBV12-3/TRBV12-4	TRBD1	TRBJ2-6	many	CASRGTGGTGANVLTF	TGTGCCAGCAGAGGTACAGGGGGGACTGGGGCCAACGTCCTGACTTTC
TRBV5-8	-	TRBJ2-3	many	CASLRFSTDTQYF	TGTGCCAGCCTACGCTTTAGCACAGATACGCAGTATTTT
TRBV9	-	TRBJ2-3	few	CASSVMDSSVDTQYF	TGTGCCAGCAGCGTAATGGACTCGTCTGTGGATACGCAGTATTTT
TRBV5-1	TRBD2	TRBJ2-3	many	CASSSGLAAVTDTQYF	TGCGCCAGCAGCTCGGGACTAGCGGCAGTCACAGATACGCAGTATTTT
TRBV15	TRBD1	TRBJ2-1	-	CATSSPPGQLWNNEQFF	TGTGCCACCAGCAGTCCCCCGGGACAGTTATGGAACAATGAGCAGTTCTTC
TRBV6-5	TRBD2	TRBJ2-7	many	CASSYSAGAPGEQYF	TGTGCCAGCAGTTACTCTGCGGGAGCTCCCGGCGAGCAGTACTTC
TRBV6-5	TRBD2	TRBJ2-7	many	CASRYQPLGGSAYEQYF	TGTGCCAGCAGATACCAACCTCTCGGCGGGAGTGCTTACGAGCAGTACTTC
TRBV2	TRBD2	TRBJ2-1	many	CASSPTSGRVNEQFF	TGTGCCAGCAGTCCGACTAGCGGGAGAGTTAATGAGCAGTTCTTC
TRBV19	-	TRBJ2-5	many	CASSIDPHQETQYF	TGTGCCAGTAGTATAGATCCACACCAAGAGACCCAGTACTTC
TRBV28	-	TRBJ2-3	many	CASAVGGLTDTQYF	TGTGCCAGCGCGGTCGGAGGCCTCACAGATACGCAGTATTTT
TRBV29-1	-	TRBJ2-3	many	CSVAVRGYGSFGVGDTQYF	TGCAGCGTTGCCGTGAGGGGTTACGGTTCGTTCGGGGTTGGAGATACGCAGTATTTT
TRBV7-9	-	TRBJ1-6	-	CASSFSFSSNSPLHF	TGTGCCAGCAGCTTTAGTTTCTCTAGTAATTCACCCCTCCACTTT